This entry concerns a single TCR beta chain. Living in under 30 US areas, the participants were between roughly 18 and 95 years of age. Which cohort a participant joined came from the clinical history participants gave. Sequencing used immunoSEQ multiplex PCR; TCRdb keeps in-frame clones, though not all of them. This sample yields a few hundred thousand clones, of which approximately 90% are seen a single time; 8.5% to 12% belongs to the top ten. The data stem from a study of blood T cell repertoires in COVID-19. Overall study context: Donors in the United States, Italy and Spain gave samples during acute or convalescent COVID-19. T cells, B-cell-depleted T cells, or PBMCs supplied cDNA or gDNA.

The CDR3 covers 17 residues. V dropped 1 base and J dropped 5 bases, with 16 bases sitting between them. From germline, CDR1 is KGHDR and CDR2 SFDVKD. V and J are TRBV24-1 and TRBJ2-2; D is perhaps TRBD1 (5 bases). Sequenced input: PBMCs or T cells enriched from blood (not recorded which). This receptor was identified in a woman between 18 and 29 years old who had recovered from COVID-19. The CDR3 sequence is CATSDFFTGKGTGELFF. The CDR3 bases are TGTGCCACCAGTGATTTCTTTACAGGCAAAGGGACCGGGGAGCTGTTTTTT.